Shown below are 30 T cell receptor beta chains from a single sample sequenced in a study of T cells in Graves' hyperthyroidism and ophthalmopathy. TCR beta CDR3 region amplification was performed from RNA transcripts. First-round RT-PCR of the TCR CDR3 relied on the HTBI primer set. TCRdb re-derived calls from the multiplex PCR reads in MiXCR, one entry per CDR3 protein. The sample lists under 250,000 distinct CDR3 sequences; 17% were seen once. Sequenced sample: blood. All receptors come from a man in his forties or fifties with Graves' hyperthyroidism.

This clonotype has more than one count but fewer than ten. A much more abundant neighbour one base away suggests this may be a read error. This CDR3 reads CASSLGRVTSEKLFF. CDR3 DNA: TGTGCCAGCAGTTTAGGGCGTGTCACTAGTGAAAAACTGTTTTTT. The V gene is TRBV12-3 or TRBV12-4, the J gene TRBJ1-4, with D uncertain. The CDR3 has 15 residues.

This clonotype was observed a few times. The rearrangement uses TRBV24-1 and TRBJ2-2; 10 nucleotides match TRBD2. The CDR3 runs to 17 residues. From germline, CDR1 is KGHDR and CDR2 SFDVKD. J was trimmed by 8 bases and V by 5 bases; bases with no gene match: 13. CDR3 nucleotides: TGTGCCACCAGTGTCCGCCCGCTAGCGGGAGTTTCGGGGGAGCTGTTTTTT. Its translation: CATSVRPLAGVSGELFF.

The CDR3 region has the DNA TGCGCCAGCAGCCAAGATCCAACGGTAGCGCGTTACAATGAGCAGTTCTTC. Protein product: CASSQDPTVARYNEQFF. The chain employs TRBV4-1 and TRBJ2-1; TRBD2 is a possible D gene (5 bases). The germline gives CDR1 MGHRA, CDR2 YSYEKL. The ends were cut back, 0 bases at V and 4 bases at J, with 16 bases in the middle. The CDR3 runs 17 residues.

This clonotype was counted between two and nine times. This rearrangement joins TRBV4-1 to TRBJ2-1, with TRBD2 matching 11 bases. Losses at the gene ends were 1 base for V and 8 bases for J; bases not matched to a gene: 4. Germline V gene data show CDR1 as MGHRA and CDR2 as YSYEKL. The CDR3 has 15 residues. The CDR3 DNA is TGCGCCAGCAGCCAAGTGGCTAGCGGGAGGTATGAGCAGTTCTTC. Amino acid sequence: CASSQVASGRYEQFF.

The chain employs TRBV10-3 and TRBJ2-3, with D maybe TRBD1 (6 bases). With 11 bases removed from V and 0 bases from J, the gap between germline ends came to 12 bases. From germline, CDR1 is ENHRY and CDR2 SYGVKD. The CDR3 extends over 13 amino acids. The CDR3 DNA reads as TGTGCCTCACAGGGCCTTAGCACAGATACGCAGTATTTT. Its translation is CASQGLSTDTQYF.

At least ten counts were recorded for this clonotype. J is TRBJ1-1 and V is TRBV7-9; no definite D call. Germline V gene lookup returns CDR1 SEHNR and CDR2 FQNEAQ (reference sequence). CDR3 size: 13 residues. The V and J ends lost 5 bases and 10 bases respectively, with 17 bases between them. The CDR3 DNA reads as TGTGCCAGCAGCGCCACCTCCACCCAAGCAGCTTTCTTT. Translated, it gives CASSATSTQAAFF.

This clonotype was counted a few times. The chain joins TRBV10-3 to TRBJ1-1; the match to TRBD1 covers 11 bases. J was trimmed by 5 bases and V by 6 bases; bases with no gene match: 5. CDR1 and CDR2 from the germline V gene are ENHRY and SYGVKD. The length of the CDR3 is 14 residues. The CDR3 loop reads CAISRGQGGTEAFF. CDR3 DNA: TGTGCCATCAGCAGGGGACAGGGGGGAACTGAAGCTTTCTTT.

The table lists this clonotype with many counts. The genes are TRBV12-3 or TRBV12-4 and TRBJ2-2; a weak D match, TRBD2 (6 bases). The CDR3 runs 16 residues. Trimming took off 5 bases at V and 6 bases at J, with 19 bases between the two ends. The CDR3 region has the DNA TGTGCCAGCAGTCGCCTAGGGCGCGGGGTTGCCGGGGAGCTGTTTTTT. It is translated as CASSRLGRGVAGELFF.

This clonotype was detected ten times or more. This may be a read error, as it is one base from a much larger clone. The rearrangement uses TRBV12-3 or TRBV12-4 and TRBJ1-2, with D possibly TRBD1 on 5 matching bases. The V end lost 7 bases, the J end lost 4 bases, and 10 bases lay between the germline ends. CDR3 length: 12 amino acids. CDR3 nucleotides: TGTGCCAGCACCCCAGGGACCTATGGCTACACCTTC. Translated: CASTPGTYGYTF.

Ten or more counts support this clonotype. The rearrangement joins TRBV15 to TRBJ2-1; D not resolved. V lost 0 bases, J lost 10 bases, and 10 bases lay in between. From germline, CDR1 is LNHNV and CDR2 YYDKDF (reference sequence). The CDR3 has 13 amino acids. The CDR3 nucleotides read TGTGCCACCAGCAGAGATCTCCTAGAGGAGCAGTTCTTC. Encoded protein: CATSRDLLEEQFF.

This clonotype came up many times. J is TRBJ2-1 and V is TRBV24-1; D ambiguous. The CDR3 spans 15 residues. Germline V gene sequence: CDR1 KGHDR, CDR2 SFDVKD. V dropped 3 bases and J dropped 0 bases, with 8 bases sitting between them. The CDR3: CATSDMTRSYNEQFF. For the CDR3, the DNA is TGTGCCACCAGTGATATGACTCGCTCCTACAATGAGCAGTTCTTC.

This clonotype was counted a few times. The rearrangement links TRBV5-5 to TRBJ1-3, with D possibly being TRBD1 (6 bases). Germline V lookup: CDR1 SGHKS, CDR2 YYEKEE (reference sequence). The CDR3 sequence is 15 residues long. V was shortened by 1 base and J by 2 bases, with 10 bases between the two germline ends. CDR3 region: CASSLRGGAGNTIYF. The CDR3 region has the DNA TGTGCCAGCAGCTTGAGAGGGGGGGCTGGAAACACCATATATTTT.

The sample holds many counts of this clonotype. This chain uses TRBV15 with TRBJ2-1; possibly TRBD1 for D (7 bases). Trimming left V 0 bases short and J 3 bases short, with 12 bases between. The CDR3 covers 16 residues. Per germline, CDR1 LNHNV and CDR2 YYDKDF (reference sequence). The CDR3: CATSREAGGNYNEQFF. As DNA, the CDR3 is TGTGCCACCAGCAGAGAGGCAGGGGGGAACTACAATGAGCAGTTCTTC.

This clonotype was picked up many times. V gene TRBV15 combines with J gene TRBJ1-2; 7 positions match TRBD1. Germline CDR1 reads LNHNV; CDR2 reads YYDKDF (reference sequence). The V and J ends lost 1 base and 8 bases, in that order; junction bases with no gene match: 7. The CDR3 loop spans 14 amino acids. In DNA, the CDR3 is TGTGCCACCAGCAGAGGTCAAGGGGGCGAAGGCTACACCTTC. The encoded protein is CATSRGQGGEGYTF.

The sample holds a few counts of this clonotype. This chain links TRBV7-6 with TRBJ2-2; possibly TRBD1 or TRBD2 for D (5 bases each). Trimming took 5 bases from V and 3 from J, leaving 16 bases between them. This CDR3 is 16 amino acids long. Germline CDR1 and CDR2: SGHVS and FNYEAQ. CDR3 sequence reads: CASSHLNRGDTGELFF. For the CDR3, the DNA is TGTGCCAGCAGCCATCTCAACCGAGGGGACACCGGGGAGCTGTTTTTT.

This clonotype came up many times. The chain links TRBV28 to TRBJ1-2; 8 bases are shared with TRBD1. The CDR3 runs to 14 residues. V lost 6 bases and J lost 7; bases outside the gene matches: 10. Germline lookup yields CDR1 MDHEN and CDR2 SYDVKM. The CDR3 region has the DNA TGTGCCAGCAGCATACCGGCGACAGGGGCTGGCTACACCTTC. This translates into CASSIPATGAGYTF.

V gene TRBV7-9 combines with J gene TRBJ2-5; possibly TRBD1 for D (5 bases). The CDR3 runs 14 residues. V shed 5 bases and J shed 0 bases, with 10 bases lying between them. Germline loops: CDR1 SEHNR, CDR2 FQNEAQ (reference sequence). CDR3 amino acids: CASSRQINQETQYF. CDR3 coding DNA: TGTGCCAGCAGCAGACAGATAAACCAAGAGACCCAGTACTTC. Full variable domain (rest looked up from reference TRBV7-9 and TRBJ2-5): DTGVSQNPRHKITKRGQNVTFRCDPISEHNRLYWYRQTLGQGPEFLTYFQNEAQLEKSRLLSDRFSAERPKGSFSTLEIQRTEQGDSAMYLCASSRQINQETQYFGPGTRLLVL.

In DNA, the CDR3 is TGTGCCAGCAGTTCTGACAGAGGGGAGCAGTTCTTC. Translating it yields CASSSDRGEQFF. The chain combines TRBV2 with TRBJ2-1; D is possibly TRBD1 or TRBD2 (5 bases each). The CDR3 loop spans 12 amino acids. Germline V gives CDR1 SNHLY, CDR2 FYNNEI. V dropped 5 bases and J dropped 10 bases, with 12 bases sitting between them.

In its sample, this clonotype was seen many times. This chain joins TRBV28 and TRBJ2-7; D gene unclear. Trimming stripped 0 bases from V and 1 base from J, with 13 bases between. Per germline, CDR1 MDHEN and CDR2 SYDVKM. The CDR3 loop spans 16 amino acids. The CDR3 coding sequence is TGTGCCAGCAGTTTATGGGATCACCAACCATCCTACGAGCAGTACTTC. Translated, it gives CASSLWDHQPSYEQYF.

This clonotype has at least ten counts. The rearrangement links TRBV6-2 or TRBV6-3 to TRBJ2-7; weak D call: TRBD1 (6 bases). V shed 3 bases and J shed 0 bases, with 9 bases lying between them. Germline V lookup: CDR1 MNHEY, CDR2 SVGEGT. The CDR3 runs 14 residues. CDR3 protein: CASSYWTDSYEQYF. The CDR3 DNA reads TGTGCCAGCAGTTATTGGACAGACTCCTACGAGCAGTACTTC.

For this clonotype: A much larger clone lies a single base off, so this may be a read error. CDR3 nucleotides: TGTGCCACCAGTGATCAAACTAGCGGGAGGACCAATAAGCAGTTCTTC. This encodes CATSDQTSGRTNKQFF. This chain uses TRBV24-1 with TRBJ2-1; 12 positions agree with TRBD2. Per germline, CDR1 KGHDR and CDR2 SFDVKD. This CDR3 region has 16 residues.

This clonotype was seen a single time. J is TRBJ1-1 and V is TRBV28; a possible D gene is TRBD1 (6 bases). This CDR3 spans 11 amino acids. V lost 4 bases and J 11 bases, leaving 11 bases between the germline ends. From germline, CDR1 is MDHEN and CDR2 SYDVKM. CDR3 nucleotides: TGTGCCAGCAGTTCGAGGGGGGGGGCTTTCTTT. This translates into CASSSRGGAFF.

This clonotype was seen at least ten times. This sequence joins TRBV7-9 and TRBJ2-7; no definite D call. The CDR3 has 14 residues. Germline CDR1 SEHNR, CDR2 FQNEAQ (reference sequence). V was pared by 2 bases and J by 2 bases, with 10 bases between. CDR3 sequence: CASSLIYSPYEQYF. As DNA, the CDR3 is TGTGCCAGCAGCTTAATTTACAGTCCCTACGAGCAGTACTTC.

The V gene is TRBV18, the J gene TRBJ2-5; D remains unclear. V was shortened by 4 bases and J by 4 bases, with 10 bases between the two germline ends. Germline assignment: CDR1 KGHSH and CDR2 LQKENI. This CDR3 spans 13 amino acids. The CDR3 reads CASSRSLRETQYF. CDR3 nucleotides: TGTGCCAGCTCACGTTCATTGAGAGAGACCCAGTACTTC.

This clonotype was recorded many times. The V call is TRBV7-9, the J call TRBJ2-2, with D tentatively TRBD1 (5 bases). V was cut by 7 bases and J by 3 bases, with 12 bases left in between. From germline, CDR1 is SEHNR and CDR2 FQNEAQ (reference sequence). This CDR3 contains 14 residues. Here the CDR3 reads CASKGQGDTGELFF. The CDR3 DNA is TGTGCCAGCAAGGGGCAGGGTGACACCGGGGAGCTGTTTTTT.

In this sample, this clonotype turned up a few times. Sequence at one end of the junction differs from germline and may be a read error. The CDR3 DNA sequence: TGTGCCAGCAGTCTAGCCCCCCACCGCCTGCATAGCTCGAACACCGGGGAGCTGTTTTTT. Translating gives CASSLAPHRLHSSNTGELFF. The V and J genes are TRBV12-3 or TRBV12-4 and TRBJ2-2; maybe TRBD2 (5 bases). This CDR3 has 20 residues.

The V call is TRBV28, the J call TRBJ2-3, with 8 bases lining up with TRBD2. V lost 7 bases to trimming and J lost 8 bases; unmatched junction nucleotides: 17. Germline CDR1 reads MDHEN; CDR2 reads SYDVKM. The CDR3 sequence is 16 residues long. CDR3: CASNMRTSLFWGTQYF. The CDR3 coding sequence is TGTGCCAGCAACATGAGGACTAGCCTTTTTTGGGGTACGCAGTATTTT.

This clonotype was seen ten or more times. The genes are TRBV7-9 and TRBJ2-3, with D maybe TRBD1 (6 bases). The V end was cut by 8 bases, the J end by 0 bases, with 12 bases between. In germline, CDR1 is SEHNR, CDR2 FQNEAQ (reference sequence). The CDR3 is 14 amino acids. The CDR3 reads CASLQGISTDTQYF. DNA for the CDR3: TGTGCCAGCCTGCAGGGGATTAGCACAGATACGCAGTATTTT. Variable domain in full (rest from reference TRBV7-9 and TRBJ2-3): DTGVSQNPRHKITKRGQNVTFRCDPISEHNRLYWYRQTLGQGPEFLTYFQNEAQLEKSRLLSDRFSAERPKGSFSTLEIQRTEQGDSAMYLCASLQGISTDTQYFGPGTRLTVL.

This clonotype occurred a few times. The chain joins TRBV5-4 to TRBJ2-3, with D uncertain. Germline CDR1 and CDR2: SGHNT and YYREEE (reference sequence). This CDR3 comprises 15 residues. V shed 3 bases and J shed 2 bases, with 13 bases lying between them. DNA of the CDR3: TGTGCCAGCAGCTACGCAAAAGGGATCACAGATACGCAGTATTTT. Translating gives CASSYAKGITDTQYF.

The chain is built from TRBV9 and TRBJ2-5; unclear D gene. The V and J ends lost 0 bases and 2 bases respectively, with 11 bases between them. This CDR3 spans 15 amino acids. Germline CDR1 reads SGDLS; CDR2 reads YYNGEE. In nucleotides, the CDR3 is TGTGCCAGCAGCGTAGGACGTGGGATTCAAGAGACCCAGTACTTC. Amino acid sequence: CASSVGRGIQETQYF.